These 29 T cell receptor beta chains were all obtained from the same sample, sequenced in a study of T cells in Graves' hyperthyroidism and ophthalmopathy (dated by TCRdb to between 2018 and 2021). The library was generated by multiplex PCR. Sequenced on an Illumina HiSeq 2000. TCR beta CDR3 regions were amplified from RNA transcripts. The first round of RT-PCR for the TCR CDR3 was performed with the HTBI primer set and the Qiagen OneStep RT-PCR kit. TCRdb took the public reads, trimmed them with fastp at Q25, ran MiXCR for clone calling and kept in-frame beta chains. Here each entry gathers all rows of one CDR3 protein and keeps the most common genes and DNA. For this sample there are 340,000 or so distinct CDR3 sequences; about 20% appear just once. 45% to 50% of the sample is taken by the ten largest. The source material was blood. Receptors were obtained from a woman aged 50 to 60 with Graves' hyperthyroidism.

This clonotype occurred a few times. V gene TRBV29-1 combines with J gene TRBJ1-5; 11 nucleotides match TRBD1. This CDR3 is built from 14 residues. Germline values: CDR1 SQVTM, CDR2 ANQGSEA. V dropped 5 bases and J dropped 4; count of bases not matched to a gene: 4. For the CDR3, the DNA is TGCAGCGTTCGGACAGGGGGCCGAAATCAGCCCCAGCATTTT. Translating gives CSVRTGGRNQPQHF.

This chain uses TRBV3-1 with TRBJ1-1; unclear D gene. V was shortened by 5 bases and J by 6 bases, with 10 bases between the two germline ends. CDR1 is LGHDT, CDR2 YNNKEL, per germline (reference sequence). The length of the CDR3 is 12 residues. CDR3 sequence: CASSGNVAEAFF. CDR3 nucleotides: TGTGCCAGCAGCGGGAACGTTGCTGAAGCTTTCTTT.

The chain is built from TRBV15 and TRBJ2-2, with D hard to call. Between the trimmed V and J ends, which lost 1 base and 2 bases, there was a span of 8 bases. This CDR3 is 15 amino acids long. CDR1 is LNHNV, CDR2 YYDKDF, per germline (reference sequence). CDR3 coding DNA: TGTGCCACCAGCAGAGCGGGCCTCAACACCGGGGAGCTGTTTTTT. Amino acids: CATSRAGLNTGELFF.

In this sample, this clonotype turned up a few times. This rearrangement joins TRBV20-1 to TRBJ1-1; 7 bases align to TRBD1. V was clipped by 6 bases and J by 4 bases; unmatched bases: 8. This CDR3 has 13 amino acids. From germline, CDR1 is DFQATT and CDR2 SNEGSKA (reference sequence). Written as DNA, the CDR3 is TGCAGTGCCCTACAGGGGTTTGGCACTGAAGCTTTCTTT. This translates into CSALQGFGTEAFF.

There are many counts of this clonotype. The CDR3 DNA sequence: TGTGCCAGCAGACCACAGGCGATCTATGGCTACACCTTC. Protein sequence: CASRPQAIYGYTF. The chain employs TRBV28 and TRBJ1-2; TRBD1 is a possible D gene (5 bases). V was pared by 6 bases and J by 4 bases, with 12 bases between. This CDR3 comprises 13 residues. Per germline, CDR1 MDHEN and CDR2 SYDVKM.

This clonotype showed up just a few times. J is TRBJ1-1 and V is TRBV19; TRBD1 aligns across 7 bases. Germline V CDR1 and CDR2: LNHDA, SQIVND (reference sequence). The CDR3 runs 15 residues. V gave up 5 bases and J gave up 0 bases; unmatched junction bases: 6. DNA for the CDR3: TGTGCCAGTAGTTCCGACAGGGACATGAACACTGAAGCTTTCTTT. As protein: CASSSDRDMNTEAFF. Full variable domain (rest looked up from reference TRBV19 and TRBJ1-1): DGGITQSPKYLFRKEGQNVTLSCEQNLNHDAMYWYRQDPGQGLRLIYYSQIVNDFQKGDIAEGYSVSREKKESFPLTVTSAQKNPTAFYLCASSSDRDMNTEAFFGQGTRLTVV.

V and J are TRBV6-2 or TRBV6-3 and TRBJ1-5; possibly TRBD1 for D (5 bases). The CDR3 length is 18 residues. The V end lost 5 bases, the J end lost 0 bases, and 20 bases lay between the germline ends. CDR1 MNHEY and CDR2 SVGEGT come from the germline V gene. The CDR3 reads CASSRPLASQVSNQPQHF. The CDR3 DNA is TGTGCCAGCAGTCGACCCCTCGCATCACAGGTTAGCAATCAGCCCCAGCATTTT.

About this clonotype: One base away lies a much larger clone, so this may be a sequencing read error. This rearrangement joins TRBV13 to TRBJ2-1; TRBD1 might be the D (6 bases). Germline CDR1 PRHDT, CDR2 FYEKMQ (reference sequence). The CDR3 runs to 15 residues. The CDR3 loop reads CASSGDTSFSYEQLF. Written as DNA, the CDR3 is TGTGCCAGCTCAGGGGACACCTCTTTCTCGTATGAGCAGCTCTTC.

V is TRBV10-3 and J is TRBJ2-5; no clear D. Trimming removed 11 bases from V and 2 bases from J, with 9 bases in between. Germline V CDR1 and CDR2: ENHRY, SYGVKD. The CDR3 loop spans 11 amino acids. CDR3 nucleotide sequence: TGTGCCTCCGGACCACAAGAGACCCAGTACTTC. Its translation is CASGPQETQYF.

The rearrangement uses TRBV12-3 or TRBV12-4 and TRBJ2-5, with D uncertain. This CDR3 contains 13 residues. Deletions cut 6 bases from V and 3 bases from J, with 11 bases between. The CDR3 sequence is CASSGYPEETQYF. The CDR3 DNA reads TGTGCCAGCAGCGGGTACCCGGAAGAGACCCAGTACTTC.

This clonotype has more than one count but fewer than ten. This chain's CDR3 is CASSETGETKWFF. Written as DNA, the CDR3 is TGTGCCAGCAGTGAAACAGGGGAGACCAAGTGGTTCTTC. This rearrangement joins TRBV6-1 to TRBJ2-1; 7 bases map to TRBD1. Germline V gene lookup returns CDR1 MNHNS and CDR2 SASEGT. The CDR3 extends over 13 amino acids. The junction had 10 bases not matched to a gene; V was cut back by 2 bases and J by 15 bases.

The V and J genes are TRBV4-2 and TRBJ1-5; D call uncertain. This CDR3 comprises 16 residues. The ends were cut back, 1 base at V and 0 bases at J, with 10 bases in the middle. Per the germline V gene, CDR1 is LGHNA and CDR2 is YNFKEQ. CDR3 in DNA: TGTGCCAGCAGCCAAGGACGGGCATTTAGCAATCAGCCCCAGCATTTT. This codes for CASSQGRAFSNQPQHF.

The V and J genes are TRBV7-9 and TRBJ1-2; D gene uncertain. Germline-derived CDR1 and CDR2 are SEHNR and FQNEAQ (reference sequence). CDR3 length equals 13 residues. Trimming removed 0 bases at V and 1 base at J, with 3 bases between. The CDR3 spells CASSLALNYGYTF. CDR3 DNA: TGTGCCAGCAGCTTAGCCCTTAACTATGGCTACACCTTC.

The gene calls are TRBV4-1 and TRBJ2-5; possibly TRBD1 for D (6 bases). This CDR3 comprises 13 residues. V was cut by 4 bases and J by 6 bases, with 12 bases left in between. Germline V CDR1 and CDR2: MGHRA, YSYEKL. The CDR3, as DNA: TGCGCCAGCAGCCCACCAGGGGTGAAGACCCAGTACTTC. Its translation is CASSPPGVKTQYF.

As regards this clonotype: A much larger clone differs by one base, so this may be a read error. The chain links TRBV7-6 to TRBJ2-5, with D perhaps TRBD1 (5 bases). Germline values: CDR1 SGHVS, CDR2 FNYEAQ. This CDR3 has 14 amino acids. V was pared by 1 base and J by 1 base, with 7 bases between. The CDR3 loop is CASSLERGQETQYF. CDR3 DNA sequence: TGTGCCAGCAGCTTAGAAAGGGGCCAAGAGACCCAGTACTTC.

This clonotype was recorded many times. V and J are TRBV7-9 and TRBJ2-7, with 7 bases fitting TRBD1. The germline gives CDR1 SEHNR, CDR2 FQNEAQ (reference sequence). The ends lost 7 bases at V and 5 bases at J; junction bases unmatched: 8. CDR3 length: 13 amino acids. CDR3 amino acids: CASTLTGKDEQYV. The DNA for the CDR3 is TGTGCCAGCACCCTGACAGGGAAGGACGAGCAGTACGTC.

The chain joins TRBV5-1 to TRBJ2-7, with 9 bases that match TRBD1. The V segment lost 4 bases and the J segment 2 bases; nucleotides outside the gene matches: 10. The CDR3 runs to 16 residues. CDR1 and CDR2 (germline): SGHRS, YFSETQ. This CDR3 reads CASSTWTGEGPYEQYV. CDR3 bases: TGCGCCAGCAGCACGTGGACAGGGGAGGGTCCCTACGAGCAGTACGTC.

This clonotype was seen only a few times. The gene calls are TRBV12-3 or TRBV12-4 and TRBJ2-1; TRBD1 aligns across 8 bases. The length of the CDR3 is 16 residues. Trimming cost V 5 bases and J 6 bases; bases outside gene matches: 12. CDR3 in amino acids: CASSPGQGWMSNEQFF. CDR3 bases: TGTGCCAGCAGTCCAGGACAGGGTTGGATGAGCAATGAGCAGTTCTTC.

The chain couples TRBV9 to TRBJ2-3; perhaps TRBD2 as D (6 bases). Germline lookup yields CDR1 SGDLS and CDR2 YYNGEE. This CDR3 has 14 amino acids. V was pared by 3 bases and J by 2 bases, with 10 bases between. CDR3 loop: CASSGGATTDTQYF. CDR3 DNA sequence: TGTGCCAGCAGCGGCGGGGCTACCACAGATACGCAGTATTTT.

This clonotype was observed at least ten times. This rearrangement joins TRBV2 to TRBJ1-4; D remains unclear. Deletions cut 7 bases from V and 6 bases from J, with 15 bases between. Germline-derived CDR1 and CDR2 are SNHLY and FYNNEI. The CDR3 consists of 14 residues. CDR3 DNA sequence: TGTGCCAGCACCGAACGGGAAACAGATGAAAAACTGTTTTTT. Its protein product is CASTERETDEKLFF.

This clonotype has ten or more counts. The chain has TRBV27 and TRBJ2-5; maybe TRBD2 (7 bases). Germline V gene lookup returns CDR1 MNHEY and CDR2 SMNVEV (reference sequence). V lost 5 bases to trimming and J lost 2 bases, with 9 bases between them. The CDR3 is made up of 13 amino acids. CDR3 amino acids: CASSRGGQETQYF. In DNA form, the CDR3 reads TGTGCCAGCAGTAGGGGGGGACAAGAGACCCAGTACTTC.

This clonotype was counted at least ten times. The CDR3 loop is CSARDPGATNEKLFF. The CDR3 coding sequence is TGCAGTGCTAGAGATCCCGGTGCAACTAATGAAAAACTGTTTTTT. V usage is TRBV20-1 and J usage is TRBJ1-4; D gene ambiguous. Trimming left V 0 bases short and J 0 bases short, with 8 bases between. CDR3 length: 15 residues. Germline CDR1 and CDR2: DFQATT and SNEGSKA (reference sequence).

The rearrangement joins TRBV4-1 to TRBJ1-1; D is uncertain. The CDR3 is 15 residues long. Germline assignment: CDR1 MGHRA and CDR2 YSYEKL. Trimming took 3 bases from V and 3 from J, leaving 14 bases between them. The CDR3 coding sequence is TGCGCCAGCAGCCAGGAGCTGGGGAGAGACACTGAAGCTTTCTTT. This encodes CASSQELGRDTEAFF.

This clonotype was observed a few times. V gene TRBV12-3 or TRBV12-4 combines with J gene TRBJ2-7; D is unclear. The CDR3 extends over 15 amino acids. The V and J ends lost 2 bases and 0 bases respectively, with 11 bases between them. CDR3: CASSLLGSDSYEQYF. The CDR3 DNA is TGTGCCAGCAGTTTACTCGGGTCAGACTCCTACGAGCAGTACTTC.

To note about this clonotype: This may arise from a read error, as a much more abundant clone is one base away. This chain joins TRBV20-1 and TRBJ2-7; perhaps TRBD1 as D (5 bases). The V and J ends lost 8 bases and 3 bases respectively, with 14 bases between them. CDR1 and CDR2 (germline): DFQATT, SNEGSKA (reference sequence). The CDR3 is made up of 12 amino acids. CDR3 sequence (DNA): TGCAGTCCTCCCCAGGGCGGCTACGAGCAGTACTTC. Its protein product is CSPPQGGYEQYF.

In its sample, this clonotype was seen many times. This chain joins TRBV6-2 or TRBV6-3 and TRBJ2-3, with D perhaps being TRBD1 or TRBD2 (5 bases each). The germline gives CDR1 MNHEY, CDR2 SVGEGT. This CDR3 comprises 16 residues. The V and J ends lost 4 bases and 4 bases respectively, with 18 bases between them. CDR3 sequence: CASSSRGRGRADTQYF. In nucleotides, the CDR3 is TGTGCCAGCAGTTCGAGGGGACGAGGAAGGGCAGATACGCAGTATTTT.

This clonotype has just a few counts. The gene calls are TRBV18 and TRBJ2-1, with 7 bases matching TRBD2. Germline-derived CDR1 and CDR2 are KGHSH and LQKENI. This CDR3 contains 17 residues. V lost 4 bases and J lost 5; bases outside the gene matches: 14. CDR3 residues: CASSLNTLTSANNEQFF. CDR3 bases: TGTGCCAGCTCACTAAACACACTAACTAGCGCCAACAATGAGCAGTTCTTC.

This clonotype was observed at least ten times. J is TRBJ2-5 and V is TRBV9; 12 bases map to TRBD2. This CDR3 contains 17 residues. Trimming took 0 bases from V and 2 from J; bases not matched to a gene: 5. The germline V gene has CDR1 SGDLS and CDR2 YYNGEE. The CDR3 sequence: CASSVGFTSGGQETQYF. The CDR3 coding sequence is TGTGCCAGCAGCGTAGGGTTTACTAGCGGGGGGCAAGAGACCCAGTACTTC. The full variable domain, with the rest looked up from reference TRBV9 and TRBJ2-5, is DSGVTQTPKHLITATGQRVTLRCSPRSGDLSVYWYQQSLDQGLQFLIQYYNGEERAKGNILERFSAQQFPDLHSELNLSSLELGDSALYFCASSVGFTSGGQETQYFGPGTRLLVL.

There are many counts of this clonotype. V usage is TRBV12-3 or TRBV12-4 and J usage is TRBJ2-1; 9 bases are shared with TRBD1. The CDR3 has 15 amino acids. With V trimmed by 7 bases and J by 9 bases, 13 bases remained unmatched. The DNA for the CDR3 is TGTGCCAGCATTCCCCGGGACAGGGTTTCGGGTGAGCAGTTCTTC. Residues: CASIPRDRVSGEQFF.